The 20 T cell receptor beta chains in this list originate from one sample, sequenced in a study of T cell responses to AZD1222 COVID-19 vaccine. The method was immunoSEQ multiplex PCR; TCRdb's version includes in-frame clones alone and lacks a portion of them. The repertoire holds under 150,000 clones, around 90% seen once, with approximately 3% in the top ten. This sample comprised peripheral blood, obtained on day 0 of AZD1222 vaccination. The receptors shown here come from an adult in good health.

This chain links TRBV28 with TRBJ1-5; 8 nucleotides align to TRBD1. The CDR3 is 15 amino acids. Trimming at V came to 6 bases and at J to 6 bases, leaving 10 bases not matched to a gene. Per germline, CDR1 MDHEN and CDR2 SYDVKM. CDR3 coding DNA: TGTGCCAGCAGAAAAGGACAGGGAGGGCTTCAGCCCCAGCATTTT. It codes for CASRKGQGGLQPQHF.

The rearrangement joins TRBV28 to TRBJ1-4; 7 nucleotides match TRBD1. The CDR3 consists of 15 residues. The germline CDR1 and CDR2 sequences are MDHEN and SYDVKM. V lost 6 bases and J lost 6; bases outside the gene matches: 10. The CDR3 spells CASSPRQGPDEKLFF. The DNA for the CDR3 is TGTGCCAGCAGCCCTAGACAGGGACCCGATGAAAAACTGTTTTTT.

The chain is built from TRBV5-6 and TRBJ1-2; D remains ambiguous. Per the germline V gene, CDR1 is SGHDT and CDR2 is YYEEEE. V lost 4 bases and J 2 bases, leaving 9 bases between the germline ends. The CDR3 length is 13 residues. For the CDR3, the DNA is TGTGCCAGCAGCCCGGGCTCAAACTATGGCTACACCTTC. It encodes CASSPGSNYGYTF.

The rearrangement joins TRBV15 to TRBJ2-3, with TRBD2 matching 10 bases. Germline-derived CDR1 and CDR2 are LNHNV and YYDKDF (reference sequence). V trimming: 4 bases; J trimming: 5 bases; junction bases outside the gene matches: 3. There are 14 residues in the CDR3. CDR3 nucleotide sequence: TGTGCCACCAGCACCCTAGCGGGAGAAGATACGCAGTATTTT. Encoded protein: CATSTLAGEDTQYF.

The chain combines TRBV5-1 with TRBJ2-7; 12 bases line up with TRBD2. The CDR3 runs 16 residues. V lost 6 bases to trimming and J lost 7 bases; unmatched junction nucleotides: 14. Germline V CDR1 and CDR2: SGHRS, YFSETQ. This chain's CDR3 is CASTRLAGDEGREQYF. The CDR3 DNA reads TGCGCCAGCACAAGACTAGCGGGAGATGAAGGGCGGGAGCAGTACTTC.

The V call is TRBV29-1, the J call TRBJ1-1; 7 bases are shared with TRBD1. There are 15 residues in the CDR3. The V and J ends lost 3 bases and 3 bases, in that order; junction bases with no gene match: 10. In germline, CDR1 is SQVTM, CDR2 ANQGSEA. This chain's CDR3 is CSVEAGTVRDTEAFF. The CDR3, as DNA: TGCAGCGTTGAGGCCGGGACAGTGAGGGACACTGAAGCTTTCTTT. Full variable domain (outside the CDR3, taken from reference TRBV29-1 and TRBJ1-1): SAVISQKPSRDICQRGTSLTIQCQVDSQVTMMFWYRQQPGQSLTLIATANQGSEATYESGFVIDKFPISRPNLTFSTLTVSNMSPEDSSIYLCSVEAGTVRDTEAFFGQGTRLTVV.

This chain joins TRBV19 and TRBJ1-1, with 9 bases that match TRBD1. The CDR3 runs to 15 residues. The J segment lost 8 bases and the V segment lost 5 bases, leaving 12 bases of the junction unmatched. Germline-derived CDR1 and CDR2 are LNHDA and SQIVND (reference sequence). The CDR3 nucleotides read TGTGCCAGTAGTGTACCGGGACAGGGAAGGGCGGAAGCTTTCTTT. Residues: CASSVPGQGRAEAFF. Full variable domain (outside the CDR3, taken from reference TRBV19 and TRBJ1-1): DGGITQSPKYLFRKEGQNVTLSCEQNLNHDAMYWYRQDPGQGLRLIYYSQIVNDFQKGDIAEGYSVSREKKESFPLTVTSAQKNPTAFYLCASSVPGQGRAEAFFGQGTRLTVV.

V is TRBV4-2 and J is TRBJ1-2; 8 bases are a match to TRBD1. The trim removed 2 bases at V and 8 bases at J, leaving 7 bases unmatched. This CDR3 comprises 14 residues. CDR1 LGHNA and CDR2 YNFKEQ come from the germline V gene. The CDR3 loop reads CASSQTDRERGYTF. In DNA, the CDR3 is TGTGCCAGCAGCCAAACGGACAGGGAGAGAGGCTACACCTTC.

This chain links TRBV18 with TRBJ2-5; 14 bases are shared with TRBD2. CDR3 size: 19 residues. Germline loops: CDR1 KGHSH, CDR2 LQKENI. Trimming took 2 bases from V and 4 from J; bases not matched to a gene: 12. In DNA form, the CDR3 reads TGTGCCAGCTCACCAAATCGACTAGCGGGGGGGCCCGTTACAGAGACCCAGTACTTC. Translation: CASSPNRLAGGPVTETQYF.

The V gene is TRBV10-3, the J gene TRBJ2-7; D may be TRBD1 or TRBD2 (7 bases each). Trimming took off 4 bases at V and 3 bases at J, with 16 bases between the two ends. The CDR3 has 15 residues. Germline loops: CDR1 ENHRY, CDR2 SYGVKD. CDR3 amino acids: CAISGRGLADYEQYF. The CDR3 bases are TGTGCCATCAGTGGGAGGGGGCTAGCGGACTACGAGCAGTACTTC.

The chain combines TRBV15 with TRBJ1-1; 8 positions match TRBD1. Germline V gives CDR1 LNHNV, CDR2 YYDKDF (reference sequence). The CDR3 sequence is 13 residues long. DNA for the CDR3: TGTGGAGTGGCCCAGGGGGCGGACACTGAAGCTTTCTTT. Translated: CGVAQGADTEAFF.

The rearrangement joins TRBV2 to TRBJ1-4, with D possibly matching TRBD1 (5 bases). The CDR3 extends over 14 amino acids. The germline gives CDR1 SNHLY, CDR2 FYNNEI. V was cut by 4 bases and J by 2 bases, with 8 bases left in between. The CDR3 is CASSGRGTNEKLFF. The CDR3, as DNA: TGTGCCAGCAGTGGAAGGGGCACTAATGAAAAACTGTTTTTT.

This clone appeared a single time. The DNA of the CDR3 is TGTGCCAGCAGCATACCGGGACAGGTTTTCGCTTTCTTT. Translating it yields CASSIPGQVFAFF. The rearrangement uses TRBV7-2 and TRBJ1-1; 8 bases line up with TRBD1. Germline V gene sequence: CDR1 SGHTA, CDR2 FQGNSA. This CDR3 is 13 amino acids long. Trimming at V came to 5 bases and at J to 11 bases, leaving 10 bases not matched to a gene.

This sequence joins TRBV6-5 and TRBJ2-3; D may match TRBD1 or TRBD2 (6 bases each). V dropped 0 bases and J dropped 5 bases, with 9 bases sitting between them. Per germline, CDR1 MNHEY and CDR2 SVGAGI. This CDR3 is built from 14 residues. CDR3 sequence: CASSYSRGQDTQYF. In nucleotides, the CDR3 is TGTGCCAGCAGTTACTCCCGGGGGCAAGATACGCAGTATTTT.

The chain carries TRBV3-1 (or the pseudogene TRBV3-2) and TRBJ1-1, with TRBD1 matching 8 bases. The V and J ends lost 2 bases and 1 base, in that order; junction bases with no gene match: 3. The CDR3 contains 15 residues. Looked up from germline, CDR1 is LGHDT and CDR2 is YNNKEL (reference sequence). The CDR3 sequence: CASSQWDRTNTEAFF. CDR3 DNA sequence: TGTGCCAGCAGCCAATGGGACAGGACGAACACTGAAGCTTTCTTT.

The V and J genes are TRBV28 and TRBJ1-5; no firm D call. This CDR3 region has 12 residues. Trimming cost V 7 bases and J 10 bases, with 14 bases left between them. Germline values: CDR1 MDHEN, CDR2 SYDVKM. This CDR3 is CASKRSLEPQHF. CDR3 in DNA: TGTGCCAGCAAAAGGAGTTTAGAACCCCAGCATTTT.

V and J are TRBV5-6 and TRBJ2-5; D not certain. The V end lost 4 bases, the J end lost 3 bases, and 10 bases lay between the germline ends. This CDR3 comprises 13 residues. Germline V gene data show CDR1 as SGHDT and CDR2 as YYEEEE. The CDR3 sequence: CASSHDTKETQYF. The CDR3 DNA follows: TGTGCCAGCAGCCATGATACCAAAGAGACCCAGTACTTC.

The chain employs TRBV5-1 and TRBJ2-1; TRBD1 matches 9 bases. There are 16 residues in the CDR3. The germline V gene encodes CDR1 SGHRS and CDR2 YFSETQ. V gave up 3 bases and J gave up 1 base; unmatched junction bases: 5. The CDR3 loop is CASSSGQGLSYNEQFF. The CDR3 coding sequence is TGCGCCAGCAGCTCCGGACAGGGGCTATCCTACAATGAGCAGTTCTTC.

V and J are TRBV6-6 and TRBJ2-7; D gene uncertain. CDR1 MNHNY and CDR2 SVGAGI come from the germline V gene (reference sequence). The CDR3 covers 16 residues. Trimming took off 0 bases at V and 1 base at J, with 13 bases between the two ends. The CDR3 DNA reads TGTGCCAGCAGTTACTCGGGCGGTCCTTTGTCCTACGAGCAGTACTTC. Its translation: CASSYSGGPLSYEQYF.

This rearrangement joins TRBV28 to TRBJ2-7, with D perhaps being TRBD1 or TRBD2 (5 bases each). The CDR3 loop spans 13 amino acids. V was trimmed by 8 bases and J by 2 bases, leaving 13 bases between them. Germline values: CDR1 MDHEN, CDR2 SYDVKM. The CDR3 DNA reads TGTGCCAGCGTCCGAGGGGATGCCTACGAGCAGTACTTC. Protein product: CASVRGDAYEQYF. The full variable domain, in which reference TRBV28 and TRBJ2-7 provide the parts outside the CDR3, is DVKVTQSSRYLVKRTGEKVFLECVQDMDHENMFWYRQDPGLGLRLIYFSYDVKMKEKGDIPEGYSVSREKKERFSLILESASTNQTSMYLCASVRGDAYEQYFGPGTRLTVT.